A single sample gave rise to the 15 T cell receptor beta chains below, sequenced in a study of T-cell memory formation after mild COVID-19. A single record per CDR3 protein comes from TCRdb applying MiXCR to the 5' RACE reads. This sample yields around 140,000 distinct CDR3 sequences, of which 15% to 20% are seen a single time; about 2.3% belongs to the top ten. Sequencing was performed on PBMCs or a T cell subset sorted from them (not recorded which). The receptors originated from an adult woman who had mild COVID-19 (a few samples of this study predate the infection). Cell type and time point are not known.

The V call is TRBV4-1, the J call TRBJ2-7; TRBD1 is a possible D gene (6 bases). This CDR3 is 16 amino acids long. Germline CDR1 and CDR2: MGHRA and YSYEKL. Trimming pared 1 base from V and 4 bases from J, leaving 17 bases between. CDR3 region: CASSQGVGQWHYEQYF. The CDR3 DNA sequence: TGCGCCAGCAGCCAAGGGGTCGGACAGTGGCATTACGAGCAGTACTTC.

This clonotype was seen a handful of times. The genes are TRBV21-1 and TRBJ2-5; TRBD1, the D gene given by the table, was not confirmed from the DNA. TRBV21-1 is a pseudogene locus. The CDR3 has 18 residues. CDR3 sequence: CASSKSLAGDRGGETQYF. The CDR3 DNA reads TGTGCCAGCAGCAAATCCCTGGCTGGGGACAGGGGGGGAGAGACCCAGTACTTC.

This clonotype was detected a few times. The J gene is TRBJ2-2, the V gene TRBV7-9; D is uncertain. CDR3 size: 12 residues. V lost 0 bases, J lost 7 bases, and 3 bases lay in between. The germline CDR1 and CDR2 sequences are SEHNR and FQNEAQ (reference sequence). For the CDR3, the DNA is TGTGCCAGCAGCTTAGCCAACGGGGAGCTGTTTTTT. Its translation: CASSLANGELFF.

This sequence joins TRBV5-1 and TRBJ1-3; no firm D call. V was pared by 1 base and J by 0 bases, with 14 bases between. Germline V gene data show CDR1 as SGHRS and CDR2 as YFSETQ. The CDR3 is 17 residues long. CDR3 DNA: TGCGCCAGCAGCTTGACTTCGTCCGTGAGCTCTGGAAACACCATATATTTT. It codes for CASSLTSSVSSGNTIYF.

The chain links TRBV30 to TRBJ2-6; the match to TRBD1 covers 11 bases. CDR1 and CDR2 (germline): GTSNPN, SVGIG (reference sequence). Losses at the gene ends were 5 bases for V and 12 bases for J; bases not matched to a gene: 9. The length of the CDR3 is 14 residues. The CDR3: CAWGTGQGAAVLTF. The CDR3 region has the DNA TGTGCCTGGGGCACAGGACAGGGGGCGGCCGTCCTGACTTTC.

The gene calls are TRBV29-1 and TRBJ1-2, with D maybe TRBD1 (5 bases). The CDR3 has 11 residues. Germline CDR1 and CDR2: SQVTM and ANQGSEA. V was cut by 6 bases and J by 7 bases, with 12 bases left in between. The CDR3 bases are TGCAGCGTCTCAGGGTCGGGTGGCTACACCTTC. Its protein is CSVSGSGGYTF. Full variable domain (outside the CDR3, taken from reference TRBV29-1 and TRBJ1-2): SAVISQKPSRDICQRGTSLTIQCQVDSQVTMMFWYRQQPGQSLTLIATANQGSEATYESGFVIDKFPISRPNLTFSTLTVSNMSPEDSSIYLCSVSGSGGYTFGSGTRLTVV.

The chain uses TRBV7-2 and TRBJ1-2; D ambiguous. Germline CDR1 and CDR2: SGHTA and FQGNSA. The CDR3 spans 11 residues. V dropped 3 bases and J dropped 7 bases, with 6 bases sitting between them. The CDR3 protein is CASSFLAGYTF. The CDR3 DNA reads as TGTGCCAGCAGCTTCTTGGCTGGCTACACCTTC.

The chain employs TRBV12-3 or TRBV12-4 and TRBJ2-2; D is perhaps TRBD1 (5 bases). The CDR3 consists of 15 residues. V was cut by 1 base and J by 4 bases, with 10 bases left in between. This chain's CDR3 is CASSLGGSGTGELFF. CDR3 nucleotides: TGTGCCAGCAGTTTAGGGGGCTCGGGCACCGGGGAGCTGTTTTTT.

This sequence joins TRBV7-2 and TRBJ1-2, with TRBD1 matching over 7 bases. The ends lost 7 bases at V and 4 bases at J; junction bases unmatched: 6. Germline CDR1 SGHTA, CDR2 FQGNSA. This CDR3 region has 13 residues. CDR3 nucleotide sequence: TGTGCCAGCACCGACAGGGTGGGCTATGGCTACACCTTC. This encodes CASTDRVGYGYTF.

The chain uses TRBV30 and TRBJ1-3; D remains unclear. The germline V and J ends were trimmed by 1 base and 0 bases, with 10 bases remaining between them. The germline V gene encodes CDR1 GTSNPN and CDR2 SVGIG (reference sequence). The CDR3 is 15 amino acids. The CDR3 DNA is TGTGCCTGGAGTGATGCAGGCAACTCTGGAAACACCATATATTTT. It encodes CAWSDAGNSGNTIYF. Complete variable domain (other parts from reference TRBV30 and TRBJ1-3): SQTIHQWPATLVQPVGSPLSLECTVEGTSNPNLYWYRQAAGRGLQLLFYSVGIGQISSEVPQNLSASRPQDRQFILSSKKLLLSDSGFYLCAWSDAGNSGNTIYFGEGSWLTVV.

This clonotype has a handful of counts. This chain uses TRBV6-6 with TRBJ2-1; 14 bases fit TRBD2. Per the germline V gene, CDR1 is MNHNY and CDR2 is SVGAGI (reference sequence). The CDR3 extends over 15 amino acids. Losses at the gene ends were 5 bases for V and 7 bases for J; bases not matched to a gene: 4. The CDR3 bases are TGTGCCAGCAGTCGGACTAGCGGGAGGAGGAATGAGCAGTTCTTC. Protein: CASSRTSGRRNEQFF.

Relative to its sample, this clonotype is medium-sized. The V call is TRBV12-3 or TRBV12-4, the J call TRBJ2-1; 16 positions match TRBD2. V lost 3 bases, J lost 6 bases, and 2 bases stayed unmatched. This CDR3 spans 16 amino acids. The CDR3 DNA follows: TGTGCCAGCAGTTTGGGACTAGCGGGGGGGCCCAATGAGCAGTTCTTC. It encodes CASSLGLAGGPNEQFF.

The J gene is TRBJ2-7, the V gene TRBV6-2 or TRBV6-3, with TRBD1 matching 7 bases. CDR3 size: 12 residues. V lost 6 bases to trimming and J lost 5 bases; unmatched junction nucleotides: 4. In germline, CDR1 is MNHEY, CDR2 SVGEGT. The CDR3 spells CASRPTGHEQYF. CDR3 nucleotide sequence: TGTGCCAGCAGACCGACAGGGCACGAGCAGTACTTC.

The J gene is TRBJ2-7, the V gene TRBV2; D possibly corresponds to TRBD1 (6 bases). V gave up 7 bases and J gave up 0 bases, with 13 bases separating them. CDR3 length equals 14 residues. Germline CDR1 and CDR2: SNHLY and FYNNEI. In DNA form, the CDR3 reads TGTGCCAGCAAGCAAGCCAGGGGCTCCTACGAGCAGTACTTC. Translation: CASKQARGSYEQYF.

CDR3 sequence (DNA): TGTGCCAGTAGTCGACAGGGGGTATACGAGCAGTACTTC. Protein sequence: CASSRQGVYEQYF. The chain employs TRBV7-2 and TRBJ2-7; the match to TRBD1 covers 9 bases. This CDR3 region has 13 residues. The trim removed 9 bases at V and 4 bases at J, leaving 7 bases unmatched. Germline V gene lookup returns CDR1 SGHTA and CDR2 FQGNSA.